This entry concerns a single T cell receptor beta chain. Its antigen is not yet known. No much larger clone exists at a distance of one base, and base qualities are not known. These data are taken from a study of blood T cell repertoires in COVID-19 (TCRdb year 2020). Concerning the study at large: The collaborator samples originated in the United States, Italy and Spain and spanned the acute and convalescent phases of COVID-19. The prospective study material was composed of cDNA or gDNA derived from T cells, B-cell-depleted T cells, or PBMCs. Subjects who had been exposed to COVID-19, were actively infected with it, or had recovered from it provided the deeply sampled blood TCRbeta repertoires that made up the dataset. The repertoires were released in a freely available public database meant as a resource for research on the immune response to SARS-CoV-2. Samples were obtained from the ongoing ImmuneRACE study (first 160 participants) and from 1,254 subjects provided by 6 global collaborators. Sample metadata almost always included a de-identified subject ID, COVID-19 status, age in years and sex. Where available, HLA class I and class II types were taken from metadata supplied by the sample provider and were not determined by assay-based typing.

General conclusions and limits of the study: How much clinical and demographic metadata was included differed by source and by participant, and the metadata was provided uncurated.

CDR1 and CDR2 were assigned from the germline V gene as SGHDN and FVKESK. From the cysteine through the phenylalanine, the CDR3 covers 16 amino acids. CDR3 DNA is the only sequence kept; it has 48 bases, read in frame from the first base. Clipping removes 0 bases from V and 5 bases from J, with 7 as the unmatched junction base count. The immunoSEQ Assay, a bias-controlled multiplex PCR, was used to amplify TCRbeta CDR3 regions from genomic DNA. The source study handled its data this way. Within the assay, amplification of reference gene primers was used to estimate how many nucleated cells each sample contained. To quantify the absolute abundance of each unique TCRbeta CDR3 rearrangement, sequence reads were collapsed and filtered. For each sample, productive Simpson clonality was calculated as the square root of Simpson's diversity index over productive rearrangements. Imported from immuneACCESS, the table was reduced by TCRdb to in-frame sequences with V and J called. These copies leave out some clones; in studies compared against another copy, an unresolved V gene accounts for under half, and the cause of the remainder is not known. That table gives V, J and clone size, and the DNA gave D and trimming. The sample yields 180,000 or so clones; around 86% were counted once. The ten top clones hold around 8.6% of the sample.

Participants in the prospective study were aged 18 to 89 years, lived in 24 United States geographic areas, and enrolled through a virtual design. Cohort assignment in the prospective study relied on participant-reported clinical history from a screening survey and a study questionnaire. Recovered participants in ImmuneRACE Cohort 3 were defined by two consecutive negative NP/OP PCR tests, clearance by a healthcare professional, or resolution of symptoms. Each participant in the prospective study had whole blood, serum and a nasopharyngeal or oropharyngeal swab collected by mobile phlebotomists. Additional blood draws and questionnaires over an approximately two-month period could optionally be provided by prospective study participants. Before DNA extraction, prospective study blood samples were shipped either frozen or at room temperature.

The sample comprised PBMCs or T cells enriched from blood (not recorded which). The rearrangement combines TRBV14 with TRBJ2-7; 10 middle bases align to TRBD2. The clonotype originates from a woman aged 25 to 39 who had recovered from COVID-19. The CDR3 region reads CASSQDSTSGTHEQYF. The bases read TGTGCCAGCAGCCAAGATAGCACTAGCGGGACTCACGAGCAGTACTTC.